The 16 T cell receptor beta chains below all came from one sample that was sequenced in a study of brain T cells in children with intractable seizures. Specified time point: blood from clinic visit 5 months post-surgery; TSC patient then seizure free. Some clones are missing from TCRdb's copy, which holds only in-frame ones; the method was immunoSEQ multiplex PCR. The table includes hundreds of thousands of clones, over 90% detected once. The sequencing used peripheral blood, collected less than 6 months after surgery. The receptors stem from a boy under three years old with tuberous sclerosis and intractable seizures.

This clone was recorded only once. The CDR3: CASSPHEGTTNYGYTF. CDR3 DNA sequence: TGTGCCAGCAGCCCGCATGAAGGAACAACGAACTATGGCTACACCTTC. The chain couples TRBV7-2 to TRBJ1-2; D not resolved. Germline V lookup: CDR1 SGHTA, CDR2 FQGNSA. The CDR3 spans 16 residues. V was cut by 5 bases and J by 2 bases, with 18 bases left in between.

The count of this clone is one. The CDR3 DNA reads TGTGCCAGCAGCTTAGGGCGTTTTCGGGGGCGCGAGGAGTCATCACCCCTCCACTTT. The encoded protein is CASSLGRFRGREESSPLHF. J is TRBJ1-6 and V is TRBV11-2, with D possibly being TRBD1 (6 bases). The CDR3 consists of 19 residues. Germline V CDR1 and CDR2: SGHAT, FQNNGV. V shed 1 base and J shed 10 bases, with 26 bases lying between them.

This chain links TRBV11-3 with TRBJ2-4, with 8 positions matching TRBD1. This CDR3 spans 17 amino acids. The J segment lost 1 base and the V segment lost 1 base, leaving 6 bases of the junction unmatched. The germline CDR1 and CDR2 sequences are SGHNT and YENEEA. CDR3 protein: CASSLATGVEAKNIQYF. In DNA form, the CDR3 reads TGTGCCAGCAGCTTAGCGACAGGGGTTGAGGCCAAAAACATTCAGTACTTC.

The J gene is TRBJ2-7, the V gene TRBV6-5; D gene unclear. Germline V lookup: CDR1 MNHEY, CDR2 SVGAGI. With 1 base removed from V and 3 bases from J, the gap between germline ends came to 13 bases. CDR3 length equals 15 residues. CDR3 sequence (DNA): TGTGCCAGCAGTTACTGGGCCACACGGAGCTACGAGCAGTACTTC. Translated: CASSYWATRSYEQYF.

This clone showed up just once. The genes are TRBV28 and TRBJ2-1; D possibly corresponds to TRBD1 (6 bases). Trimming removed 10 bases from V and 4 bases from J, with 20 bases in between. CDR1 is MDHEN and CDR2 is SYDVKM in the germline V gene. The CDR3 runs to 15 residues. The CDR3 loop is CAIQYSGTPYNEQFF. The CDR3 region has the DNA TGTGCCATCCAGTATTCCGGGACACCTTACAATGAGCAGTTCTTC.

CDR3 sequence (DNA): TGTGCCAGCAGTGAAAACGGCAATGAGCAGTTCTTC. Its translation: CASSENGNEQFF. The rearrangement joins TRBV25-1 to TRBJ2-1; D is unresolved. CDR3 size: 12 residues. Germline V lookup: CDR1 MGHDK, CDR2 SYGVNS. V shed 2 bases and J shed 6 bases, with 5 bases lying between them.

CDR3 sequence: CATSDPDGLNEQFF. The CDR3 bases are TGTGCCACCAGTGATCCGGACGGCCTAAATGAGCAGTTCTTC. This chain joins TRBV24-1 and TRBJ2-1; D is unclear. V shed 3 bases and J shed 7 bases, with 12 bases lying between them. The CDR3 runs 14 residues. CDR1 is KGHDR, CDR2 SFDVKD, per germline.

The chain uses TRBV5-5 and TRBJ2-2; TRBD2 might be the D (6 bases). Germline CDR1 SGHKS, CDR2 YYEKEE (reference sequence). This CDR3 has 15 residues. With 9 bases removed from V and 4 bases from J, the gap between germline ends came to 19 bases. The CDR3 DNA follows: TGTGCCACGGCCCCGGGACTTACTGCCACCGGGGAGCTGTTTTTT. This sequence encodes CATAPGLTATGELFF. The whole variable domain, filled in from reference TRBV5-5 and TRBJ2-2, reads DAGVTQSPTHLIKTRGQQVTLRCSPISGHKSVSWYQQVLGQGPQFIFQYYEKEERGRGNFPDRFSARQFPNYSSELNVNALLLGDSALYLCATAPGLTATGELFFGEGSRLTVL.

The CDR3 DNA is TGTGCCAGCAGTTACCGGACAGGGAACACTGAAGCTTTCTTT. Translating gives CASSYRTGNTEAFF. The chain joins TRBV28 to TRBJ1-1; 7 nucleotides align to TRBD1. The CDR3 totals 14 residues. Germline CDR1 and CDR2: MDHEN and SYDVKM. V lost 4 bases and J lost 1; bases outside the gene matches: 3.

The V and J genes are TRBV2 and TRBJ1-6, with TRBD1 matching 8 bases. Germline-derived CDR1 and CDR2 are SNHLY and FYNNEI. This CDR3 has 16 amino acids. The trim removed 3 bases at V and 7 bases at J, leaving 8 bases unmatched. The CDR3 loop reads CASSDPLDRANSPLHF. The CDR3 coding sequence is TGTGCCAGCAGTGATCCACTGGACAGGGCGAATTCACCCCTCCACTTT.

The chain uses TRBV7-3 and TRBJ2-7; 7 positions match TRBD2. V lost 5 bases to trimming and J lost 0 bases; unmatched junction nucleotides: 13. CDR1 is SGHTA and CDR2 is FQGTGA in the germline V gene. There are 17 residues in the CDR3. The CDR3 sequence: CASSQGPGGSLSYEQYF. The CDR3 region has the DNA TGTGCCAGCAGCCAAGGCCCCGGGGGGTCCCTCTCCTACGAGCAGTACTTC.

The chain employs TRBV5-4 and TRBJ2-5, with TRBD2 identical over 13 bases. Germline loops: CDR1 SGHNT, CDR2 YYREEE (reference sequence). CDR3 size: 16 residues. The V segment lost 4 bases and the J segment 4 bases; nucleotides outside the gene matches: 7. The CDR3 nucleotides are TGTGCCAGCAGCCCTACACTAGCGGGAGGGGGAGAGACCCAGTACTTC. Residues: CASSPTLAGGGETQYF.

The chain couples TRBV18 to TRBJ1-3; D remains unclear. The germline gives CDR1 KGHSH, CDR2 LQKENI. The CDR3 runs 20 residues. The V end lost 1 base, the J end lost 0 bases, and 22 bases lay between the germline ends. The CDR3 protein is CASSPLEQIKLSHSGNTIYF. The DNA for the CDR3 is TGTGCCAGCTCACCACTTGAGCAGATTAAGCTTTCCCACTCTGGAAACACCATATATTTT.

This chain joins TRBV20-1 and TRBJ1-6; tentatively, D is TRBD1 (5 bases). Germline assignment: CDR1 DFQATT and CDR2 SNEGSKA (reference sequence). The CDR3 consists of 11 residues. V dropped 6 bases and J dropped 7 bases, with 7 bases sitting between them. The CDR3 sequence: CSARQNSPLHF. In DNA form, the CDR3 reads TGCAGTGCAAGACAGAATTCACCCCTCCACTTT.

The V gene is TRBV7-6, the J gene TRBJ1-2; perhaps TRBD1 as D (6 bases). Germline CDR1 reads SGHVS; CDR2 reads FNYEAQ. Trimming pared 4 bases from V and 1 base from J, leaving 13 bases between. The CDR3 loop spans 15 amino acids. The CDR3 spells CASSSRSDSNYGYTF. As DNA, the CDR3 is TGTGCCAGCAGCTCCCGTTCGGACAGTAACTATGGCTACACCTTC.

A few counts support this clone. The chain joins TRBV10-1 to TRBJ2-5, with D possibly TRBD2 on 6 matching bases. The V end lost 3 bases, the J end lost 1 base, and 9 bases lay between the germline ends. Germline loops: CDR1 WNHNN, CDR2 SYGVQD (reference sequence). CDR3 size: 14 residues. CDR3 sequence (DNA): TGCGCCAGCAGTGAAAGCGGGCCCCAAGAGACCCAGTACTTC. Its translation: CASSESGPQETQYF.